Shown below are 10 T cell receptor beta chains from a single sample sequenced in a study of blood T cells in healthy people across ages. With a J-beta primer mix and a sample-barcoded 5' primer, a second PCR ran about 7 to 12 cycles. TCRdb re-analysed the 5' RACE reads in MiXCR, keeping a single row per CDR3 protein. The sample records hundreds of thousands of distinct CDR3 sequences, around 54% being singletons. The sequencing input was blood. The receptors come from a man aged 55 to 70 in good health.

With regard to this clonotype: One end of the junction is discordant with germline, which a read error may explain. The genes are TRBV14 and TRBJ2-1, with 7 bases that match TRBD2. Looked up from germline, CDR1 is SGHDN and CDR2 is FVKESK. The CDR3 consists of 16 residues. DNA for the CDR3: TGTGCCAGCGGCCAAGACCAGCGGGGCCCTCAGGGTGAGCAGTTCTTC. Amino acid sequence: CASGQDQRGPQGEQFF.

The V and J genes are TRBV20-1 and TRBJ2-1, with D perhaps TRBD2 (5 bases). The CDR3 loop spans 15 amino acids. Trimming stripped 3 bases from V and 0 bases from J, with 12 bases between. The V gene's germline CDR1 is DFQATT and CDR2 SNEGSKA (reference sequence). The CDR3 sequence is CSARVEESSYNEQFF. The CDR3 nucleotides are TGCAGTGCTAGGGTGGAGGAGAGCTCCTACAATGAGCAGTTCTTC.

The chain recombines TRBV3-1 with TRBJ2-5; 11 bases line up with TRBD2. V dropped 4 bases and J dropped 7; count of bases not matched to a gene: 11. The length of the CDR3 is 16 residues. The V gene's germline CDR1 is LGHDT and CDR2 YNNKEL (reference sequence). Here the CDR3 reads CASSLNPTSGGGTQYF. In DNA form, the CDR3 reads TGTGCCAGCAGCCTCAACCCTACTAGCGGGGGCGGGACCCAGTACTTC.

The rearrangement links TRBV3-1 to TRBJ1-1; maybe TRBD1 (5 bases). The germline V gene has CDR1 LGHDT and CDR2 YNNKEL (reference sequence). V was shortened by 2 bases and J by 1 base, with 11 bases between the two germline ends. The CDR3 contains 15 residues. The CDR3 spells CASSQLSRANTEAFF. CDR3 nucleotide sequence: TGTGCCAGCAGCCAACTCTCCAGGGCGAACACTGAAGCTTTCTTT.

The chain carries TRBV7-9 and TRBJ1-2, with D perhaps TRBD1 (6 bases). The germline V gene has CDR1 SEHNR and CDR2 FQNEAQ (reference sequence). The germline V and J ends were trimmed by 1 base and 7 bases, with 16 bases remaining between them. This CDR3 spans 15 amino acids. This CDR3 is CASSLEDGRGLGYTF. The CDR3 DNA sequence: TGTGCCAGCAGCTTAGAGGACGGTCGGGGGCTTGGCTACACCTTC.

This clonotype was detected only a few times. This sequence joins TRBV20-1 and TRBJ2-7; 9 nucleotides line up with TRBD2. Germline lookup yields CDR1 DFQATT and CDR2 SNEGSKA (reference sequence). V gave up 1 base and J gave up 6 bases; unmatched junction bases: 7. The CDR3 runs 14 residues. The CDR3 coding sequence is TGCAGTGCTAGAGTAGGGGCTAGCGGGGCCGAGCAGTACTTC. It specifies CSARVGASGAEQYF.

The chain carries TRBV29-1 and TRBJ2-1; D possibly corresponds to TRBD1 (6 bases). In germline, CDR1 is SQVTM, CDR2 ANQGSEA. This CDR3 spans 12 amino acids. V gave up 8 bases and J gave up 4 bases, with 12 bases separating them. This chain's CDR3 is CSYQGPYNEQFF. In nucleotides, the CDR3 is TGCAGCTACCAGGGGCCGTACAATGAGCAGTTCTTC.

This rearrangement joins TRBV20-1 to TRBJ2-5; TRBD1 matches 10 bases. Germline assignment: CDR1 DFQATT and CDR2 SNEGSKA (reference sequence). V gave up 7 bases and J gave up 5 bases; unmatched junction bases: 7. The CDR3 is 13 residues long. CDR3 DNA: TGCAGTGAGAAGACAGGGGGCGACGAGACCCAGTACTTC. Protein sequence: CSEKTGGDETQYF.

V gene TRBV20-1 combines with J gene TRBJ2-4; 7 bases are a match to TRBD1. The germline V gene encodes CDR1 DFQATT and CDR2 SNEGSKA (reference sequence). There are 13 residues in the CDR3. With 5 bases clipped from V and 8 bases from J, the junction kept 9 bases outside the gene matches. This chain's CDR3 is CSAQTTGFDIQYF. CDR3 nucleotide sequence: TGCAGTGCTCAAACGACAGGGTTTGACATTCAGTACTTC.

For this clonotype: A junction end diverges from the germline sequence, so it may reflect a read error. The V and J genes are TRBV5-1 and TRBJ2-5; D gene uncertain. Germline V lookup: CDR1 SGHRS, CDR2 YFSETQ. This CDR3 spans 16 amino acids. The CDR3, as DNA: TGCGCCGGCAGCTTGGCCGGGCAGTACCAACAAGAGACCCAGTACTTC. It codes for CAGSLAGQYQQETQYF.